The source of this T cell receptor (beta chain) is a study of T cell changes during pregnancy in multiple sclerosis. Produced via immunoSEQ multiplex PCR; TCRdb's table is partial and in-frame only. Among under 20,000 clones, 80% to 90% were seen once, and the ten largest hold more than 8.5%. Germline V lookup: CDR1 SEHNR, CDR2 FQNEAQ (reference sequence). The CDR3 is 14 residues long. With 5 bases removed from V and 2 bases from J, the gap between germline ends came to 13 bases. This rearrangement joins TRBV7-9 to TRBJ2-7, with D perhaps matching TRBD1 (5 bases). The TCR was taken from a female donor in good health, enrolled as a control in a pregnancy study. Here the sequenced sample was CD8+ T cells from peripheral blood mononuclear cells, taken in the second trimester of pregnancy. Here the CDR3 DNA reads TGTGCCAGCAGCCTCGTAGGGGTGCCCTACGAGCAGTACTTC. This gives the protein CASSLVGVPYEQYF.